What follows is one TCR beta chain and its context. What it binds is not known. This sample was taken from a study of shared clonotypes between healthy human individuals. General study findings and limits: As a rule, naive subsets had a larger estimated richness than memory subsets.

CD8 cells classed as naive were CD45RO-negative and positively selected for CCR7, excluding terminally differentiated effector memory CD45RA+ cells. In the original analysis: ImmunoSEQ only sent back junction sequences with no quality scores, so filtering was done differently. The assay was immunoSEQ multiplex PCR, and TCRdb's table has in-frame clones only and misses some. The DNA was the basis for D and trimming; V, J and clone size are from that table. In the table there are around 2.1 million clones, roughly 91% of which are singletons. The clonotype originates from a man younger than 35 in good health. Some clones in this sample may be carry-over from other donors' samples. Sequences were obtained from naive CD8+ T cells from PBMCs.

Here the CDR3 DNA reads TGTGCCAGCAGCTATGGACGGTCTTGGGCCTACGAGCAGTACTTC. This translates into CASSYGRSWAYEQYF. This chain connects TRBV5-4 to TRBJ2-7; D remains unclear. V was shortened by 3 bases and J by 2 bases, with 15 bases between the two germline ends. Germline values: CDR1 SGHNT, CDR2 YYREEE (reference sequence). The CDR3 is made up of 15 amino acids.